This T cell receptor (beta chain) was sequenced for a study of patients and donors after allogeneic stem cell transplantation. CDR3 size: 16 residues. With V trimmed by 1 base and J by 5 bases, 6 bases remained unmatched. The germline V gene has CDR1 SGHRS and CDR2 YFSETQ. MiXCR, applied by TCRdb to the RT-PCR reads, yields one record per CDR3 protein. The top ten clones hold roughly 27% of a sample with roughly 9,400 distinct CDR3 sequences, approximately 6.3% of them seen once. V gene TRBV5-1 combines with J gene TRBJ2-2; TRBD1 aligns across 9 bases. Sequenced: blood, either unsorted or a sorted T cell fraction (not recorded which). The sequence derives from a human donor who was either an allogeneic HSCT recipient or a stem cell or donor lymphocyte infusion donor (not recorded which). It is not recorded whose cells these are; they may come from a transplant donor. The DNA for the CDR3 is TGCGCCAGCAGCTTGCCCGGGACAGGGAGGACCGGGGAGCTGTTTTTT. This translates into CASSLPGTGRTGELFF.